Presented here are 6 T cell receptor beta chains from one specimen sequenced in a study of shared clonotypes between healthy human individuals. The method was immunoSEQ multiplex PCR; TCRdb's version includes in-frame clones alone and lacks a portion of them. The sample has over a million clones, around 78% seen once; the top ten hold 0.61%. Specimen: memory CD4+ T cells from PBMCs. Subset in this sample: CD45RA-negative fraction. These receptors all stem from a man younger than 35 in good health. Some clones in this sample may be carry-over from other donors' samples.

Concerning this clone: One junction end disagrees with the germline gene, perhaps due to a read error. The chain is built from TRBV30 and TRBJ2-4; TRBD1 is a possible D gene (5 bases). Germline CDR1 is GTSNPN and CDR2 is SVGIG (reference sequence). This CDR3 is 16 amino acids long. CDR3 sequence (DNA): TGTGCCTGGAGTCGCGGTCTTACAAGGGGCAAAAACACTCAGTACTTC. Translating gives CAWSRGLTRGKNTQYF.

The CDR3: CASSEGGLHNEQFF. DNA for the CDR3: TGTGCCAGCAGCGAAGGAGGACTACACAATGAGCAGTTCTTC. This sequence joins TRBV5-4 and TRBJ2-1; D may be TRBD2 (6 bases). V shed 4 bases and J shed 5 bases, with 13 bases lying between them. CDR3 length equals 14 residues. Germline CDR1 reads SGHNT; CDR2 reads YYREEE (reference sequence).

The V call is TRBV18, the J call TRBJ2-3; 14 bases fit TRBD2. CDR3 length: 16 amino acids. Germline CDR1 reads KGHSH; CDR2 reads LQKENI. J was trimmed by 4 bases and V by 4 bases; bases with no gene match: 4. For the CDR3, the DNA is TGTGCCAGCTCACTTGGACTAGCGGGAGGTGCAGATACGCAGTATTTT. Encoded protein: CASSLGLAGGADTQYF. Complete variable domain (other parts from reference TRBV18 and TRBJ2-3): NAGVMQNPRHLVRRRGQEARLRCSPMKGHSHVYWYRQLPEEGLKFMVYLQKENIIDESGMPKERFSAEFPKEGPSILRIQQVVRGDSAAYFCASSLGLAGGADTQYFGPGTRLTVL.

V gene TRBV6-4 combines with J gene TRBJ2-1, with 8 nucleotides matching TRBD1. The CDR3 contains 15 residues. V shed 2 bases and J 0 bases; nucleotides not matched to a gene: 0. In germline, CDR1 is MRHNA, CDR2 SNTAGT. CDR3 DNA sequence: TGTGCCAGCAGTGACACAGGGGGCTCCTACAATGAGCAGTTCTTC. It codes for CASSDTGGSYNEQFF.

The rearrangement joins TRBV18 to TRBJ2-3; 10 nucleotides line up with TRBD2. The CDR3 consists of 16 residues. Germline CDR1 reads KGHSH; CDR2 reads LQKENI. Trimming cost V 4 bases and J 6 bases; bases outside gene matches: 10. CDR3 region: CASSRTPLAGTDTQYF. CDR3 nucleotide sequence: TGTGCCAGCTCACGCACGCCACTAGCGGGAACCGATACGCAGTATTTT.

This chain joins TRBV6-1 and TRBJ1-1; D not resolved. The CDR3 consists of 15 residues. Germline V lookup: CDR1 MNHNS, CDR2 SASEGT. Trimming stripped 5 bases from V and 2 bases from J, with 15 bases between. This CDR3 reads CASSSTRTPNTEAFF. Here the CDR3 DNA reads TGTGCCAGCAGTTCAACGCGGACGCCCAACACTGAAGCTTTCTTT.